This TCR beta chain is from a study of T cells in localized non-small cell lung cancer. Measured with immunoSEQ multiplex PCR; TCRdb has only the in-frame clones, and not every one. The sample carries tens of thousands of clones, around 84% recorded once. Germline CDR1 reads MNHNS; CDR2 reads SASEGT. This CDR3 is built from 14 residues. With 8 bases removed from V and 1 base from J, the gap between germline ends came to 15 bases. Sequenced here: peripheral blood, sampled before any cancer treatment. This chain uses TRBV6-1 with TRBJ2-7; D gene uncertain. The clonotype comes from a male donor at least 60 years old with stage III lung adenocarcinoma. The CDR3 region is CASGAGSRSYEQYF. The CDR3 nucleotides read TGTGCCAGCGGAGCCGGGTCGAGGTCCTACGAGCAGTACTTC.